This entry lists 9 T cell receptor beta chains sequenced from one sample in a study of post-analysis software for immune sequencing data. Study-wide results and limits: Five TRBV segments, including TRBV5-6, TRBV5-1 and TRBV20-1, were more frequent in patients than controls.

For these TCRs, the target antigens are not known. Researchers reported that TCR beta cDNA libraries carried unique molecular identifiers. One entry per CDR3 protein, called by TCRdb with MiXCR from the PCR reads. The top ten clones hold approximately 4.2% of a sample with 650,000 to 850,000 distinct CDR3 sequences, roughly 50% of them seen once. The material sequenced was blood. The receptors here all came from a girl aged 10-17 years with multiple sclerosis.

The chain carries TRBV7-3 and TRBJ2-5, with 9 bases aligning to TRBD2. The J call may be in error: the DNA end matches TRBJ2-7 better. Germline loops: CDR1 SGHTA, CDR2 FQGTGA. This CDR3 has 18 amino acids. DNA of the CDR3: TGTGCCAGCAGCTTGACTGTGACGGTGCCGGGACTAGCAAGCGAGCAGTACTTC. Translation gives CASSLTVTVPGLASEQYF.

This clonotype was found once. The chain links TRBV12-3 or TRBV12-4 to TRBJ1-6; no reliable D call. Trimming left V 3 bases short and J 5 bases short, with 8 bases between. This CDR3 spans 14 amino acids. The CDR3 loop is CASSFIPDNSPLHF. As DNA, the CDR3 is TGTGCCAGCAGTTTTATACCTGATAATTCACCCCTCCACTTT.

In this sample, this clonotype turned up once. The rearrangement joins TRBV12-3 or TRBV12-4 to TRBJ2-1; D possibly corresponds to TRBD2 (5 bases). With 6 bases removed from V and 2 bases from J, the gap between germline ends came to 14 bases. CDR3 length equals 15 residues. CDR3 sequence (DNA): TGTGCCAGCAGCCGATCGGACGGGACCTACAATGAGCAGTTCTTC. As protein: CASSRSDGTYNEQFF.

The rearrangement uses TRBV7-9 and TRBJ1-2; 7 bases agree with TRBD1. The ends lost 0 bases at V and 8 bases at J; junction bases unmatched: 6. Germline lookup yields CDR1 SEHNR and CDR2 FQNEAQ (reference sequence). The CDR3 spans 14 residues. As DNA, the CDR3 is TGTGCCAGCAGCTTAGCGCAGGGGGAACGGGGCTACACCTTC. Translating it yields CASSLAQGERGYTF.

In its sample, this clonotype was seen a few times. The chain recombines TRBV10-1 with TRBJ2-3, with TRBD2 matching over 12 bases. This CDR3 contains 15 residues. The V segment lost 4 bases and the J segment 8 bases; nucleotides outside the gene matches: 7. The germline V gene encodes CDR1 WNHNN and CDR2 SYGVQD (reference sequence). In DNA, the CDR3 is TGCGCCAGCAGTGGACTAGCGGGAGAGGGAGTTACGCAGTATTTT. Amino acids: CASSGLAGEGVTQYF.

V usage is TRBV3-1 and J usage is TRBJ2-5; D not certain. Germline lookup yields CDR1 LGHDT and CDR2 YNNKEL (reference sequence). The germline V and J ends were trimmed by 4 bases and 7 bases, with 13 bases remaining between them. The CDR3 runs to 13 residues. The CDR3 bases are TGTGCCAGCAGCCGAGTCTTACCGGGGACCCAGTACTTC. As protein: CASSRVLPGTQYF.

This clonotype appeared once. The chain employs TRBV6-1 and TRBJ2-1, with 11 bases identical to TRBD2. Germline CDR1 is MNHNS and CDR2 is SASEGT. CDR3 size: 16 residues. V lost 2 bases to trimming and J lost 7 bases; unmatched junction nucleotides: 7. Written as DNA, the CDR3 is TGTGCCAGCAGTGAATCGCTAGCGGGAGGAGGGAATGAGCAGTTCTTC. Amino acids: CASSESLAGGGNEQFF.

The chain joins TRBV12-3 or TRBV12-4 to TRBJ1-2, with 9 bases that match TRBD1. The length of the CDR3 is 14 residues. V dropped 7 bases and J dropped 8; count of bases not matched to a gene: 11. The CDR3 sequence is CASNTGGVLQGYTF. The CDR3, as DNA: TGTGCCAGCAATACAGGGGGCGTTCTTCAAGGCTACACCTTC.

The chain recombines TRBV12-3 or TRBV12-4 with TRBJ2-7; D is unclear. This CDR3 is built from 13 residues. V was shortened by 7 bases and J by 3 bases, with 13 bases between the two germline ends. The DNA for the CDR3 is TGTGCCAGCACTGAGGACGCCAACTACGAGCAGTACTTC. This translates into CASTEDANYEQYF.